These T cell receptor beta chains were read from a single sample in a study of human T cells and chemical hapten exposure. TCRdb used MiXCR to reprocess the RACE reads, holding one entry per CDR3 protein. The data show around 380,000 distinct CDR3 sequences, with 4.5% to 7% seen just once and approximately 8.2% held by the top ten. The sample consisted of whole blood, taken in connection with sensitization to the hapten diphenylcyclopropenone (DPC). The receptors were gathered from a woman aged 18-29 years with alopecia areata. Some clones in this sample may be carry-over from other donors' samples. CDR3s include the opening cysteine and the closing phenylalanine or tryptophan. The order of the fields is CDR3 DNA, CDR3 protein, V gene, clone size, D gene, J gene. A D gene is named only where the DNA matches it firmly. Size tells how often a clone was seen (once, few, many) or the class of an expanded clone, and some rows leave it out.

cdr3_nt: TGTGCGAGTTCGAGGAGCCCAAACCCTATGCTCACCTTC; cdr3_aa: CASSRSPNPMLTF; v_call: TRBV12-3/TRBV12-4; clone_size: many; d_call: NA; j_call: TRBJ1-2
cdr3_nt: TGTGCCAGCAGCTTAGAAATAGGGGGGACTGAAGCTTTCTTT; cdr3_aa: CASSLEIGGTEAFF; v_call: TRBV7-9; clone_size: many; d_call: NA; j_call: TRBJ1-1
cdr3_nt: TGTGCCAGCAGTAGCACAGGGGGCGCGTATGGCTACACCTTC; cdr3_aa: CASSSTGGAYGYTF; v_call: TRBV27; clone_size: few; d_call: TRBD1; j_call: TRBJ1-2
cdr3_nt: TGTGCCAGCAGCTGGCGGGGTGGGGCTGAAGCTTTCTTT; cdr3_aa: CASSWRGGAEAFF; v_call: TRBV7-9; clone_size: few; d_call: NA; j_call: TRBJ1-1
cdr3_nt: TGCAGCGTTGCCCGATCTGGAAACACCATATATTTT; cdr3_aa: CSVARSGNTIYF; v_call: TRBV29-1; clone_size: many; d_call: NA; j_call: TRBJ1-3
cdr3_nt: TGCGCCAGCAGCTCGGCCGGGACTTCCTATGGCTACACCTTC; cdr3_aa: CASSSAGTSYGYTF; v_call: TRBV5-1; clone_size: many; d_call: NA; j_call: TRBJ1-2
cdr3_nt: TGTGCCACCAGCACTCTAGGATCACCCCTCCACTTT; cdr3_aa: CATSTLGSPLHF; v_call: TRBV15; clone_size: NA; d_call: NA; j_call: TRBJ1-6
cdr3_nt: TGTGCCACCGGGAACATGGCCCAGCCCCAGCATTTT; cdr3_aa: CATGNMAQPQHF; v_call: TRBV15; clone_size: few; d_call: NA; j_call: TRBJ1-5
cdr3_nt: TGTGCCAGCAGCCATTGGACTAATGAAGCTTTCTTT; cdr3_aa: CASSHWTNEAFF; v_call: TRBV7-9; clone_size: NA; d_call: NA; j_call: TRBJ1-1
cdr3_nt: TGTGCTAGTGGCCTGATAGTGGGTGCCCGCACAGATACGCAGTATTTT; cdr3_aa: CASGLIVGARTDTQYF; v_call: TRBV12-5; clone_size: many; d_call: NA; j_call: TRBJ2-3
cdr3_nt: TGTGCCAGCAGCCCCCGTAGAAGGGGAGGCAATCAGCCCCAGCATTTT; cdr3_aa: CASSPRRRGGNQPQHF; v_call: TRBV7-2; clone_size: few; d_call: NA; j_call: TRBJ1-5
cdr3_nt: TGCAGCGTTCAGGGACAGGGGAACACCGGGGAGCTGTTTTTT; cdr3_aa: CSVQGQGNTGELFF; v_call: TRBV29-1; clone_size: many; d_call: TRBD1; j_call: TRBJ2-2
cdr3_nt: TGCAGTGCTAGAGACAGCTCGAGCAATCAGCCCCAGCATTTT; cdr3_aa: CSARDSSSNQPQHF; v_call: TRBV20-1; clone_size: few; d_call: NA; j_call: TRBJ1-5
cdr3_nt: TGTGCCATCAGTCCCGGGGTCGCCGCGGGGAACACTGAAGCTTTCTTT; cdr3_aa: CAISPGVAAGNTEAFF; v_call: TRBV10-3; clone_size: NA; d_call: NA; j_call: TRBJ1-1
cdr3_nt: TGTGCCAGCAGCGGGAGAGGGTCGAACACTGAAGCTTTCTTT; cdr3_aa: CASSGRGSNTEAFF; v_call: TRBV11-3; clone_size: NA; d_call: NA; j_call: TRBJ1-1